The 5 T cell receptor beta chains listed next were all sequenced from one sample in a study of blood T cell repertoires in COVID-19. Clones were read by immunoSEQ multiplex PCR, and TCRdb kept only the in-frame ones, dropping some. The table shows about 310,000 clones, with about 90% occurring only once. The sequencing input was peripheral blood. These receptors were taken from a woman aged 45-59 years who had recovered from COVID-19.

The rearrangement joins TRBV7-6 to TRBJ1-2; the match to TRBD1 covers 7 bases. This CDR3 is 13 amino acids long. Germline CDR1 and CDR2: SGHVS and FNYEAQ. J gave up 4 bases and V 5 bases, and 4 bases lay outside the gene matches. The CDR3 region is CASSQTGFYGYTF. As DNA, the CDR3 is TGTGCCAGCAGCCAGACAGGGTTCTATGGCTACACCTTC.

J is TRBJ2-5 and V is TRBV6-1; D is unresolved. Germline CDR1 is MNHNS and CDR2 is SASEGT. This CDR3 spans 14 amino acids. The V end lost 0 bases, the J end lost 5 bases, and 10 bases lay between the germline ends. CDR3 bases: TGTGCCAGCAGTGAAGCGCGCGTCCCTGAGACCCAGTACTTC. Translation gives CASSEARVPETQYF.

This clone was counted between two and nine times. The chain has TRBV19 and TRBJ1-5, with a tentative D call TRBD1 (6 bases). Germline V gene lookup returns CDR1 LNHDA and CDR2 SQIVND (reference sequence). Trimming cost V 6 bases and J 5 bases, with 17 bases left between them. The CDR3 length is 15 residues. CDR3 loop: CASSESQGRDQPQHF. CDR3 sequence (DNA): TGTGCCAGTAGCGAATCTCAGGGGCGAGATCAGCCCCAGCATTTT.

Written as DNA, the CDR3 is TGCGCCAGTAACCGGGACAGGGAAGTTGGGGCCAACGTCCTGACTTTC. Translating it yields CASNRDREVGANVLTF. The genes are TRBV4-3 and TRBJ2-6, with TRBD1 matching 9 bases. The CDR3 length is 16 residues. With V trimmed by 9 bases and J by 3 bases, 9 bases remained unmatched. CDR1 LGHNA and CDR2 YSLEER come from the germline V gene.

The chain employs TRBV6-4 and TRBJ2-1; possible D gene TRBD1, 6 bases. Trimming took 0 bases from V and 6 from J, leaving 15 bases between them. The CDR3 has 16 residues. Germline V gives CDR1 MRHNA, CDR2 SNTAGT. This CDR3 reads CASSDSTTGRINEQFF. CDR3 nucleotide sequence: TGTGCCAGCAGTGACTCGACGACAGGTCGAATCAATGAGCAGTTCTTC.